Presented here are 32 T cell receptor beta chains from one specimen sequenced in a study of blood T cells in healthy people across ages. A second PCR, run for about 6 to 11 cycles, used a sample-barcoded 5' primer plus a J-beta primer mix. Each CDR3 protein is one row after TCRdb ran MiXCR on the 5' RACE reads. The table records 1,300,000 or so distinct CDR3 sequences, almost 60% of them present only once. The material sequenced was blood. The receptor set was obtained from a man aged 18 to 29 in good health.

CDR3 nucleotide sequence: TGTGCCAGCAGTGCGACAGATTATGGCTACACCTTC. It specifies CASSATDYGYTF. This chain links TRBV25-1 with TRBJ1-2; possible D gene TRBD1, 5 bases. Trimming took off 4 bases at V and 5 bases at J, with 8 bases between the two ends. The CDR3 has 12 residues. Germline V gives CDR1 MGHDK, CDR2 SYGVNS.

This clonotype came up a few times. The chain is built from TRBV29-1 and TRBJ1-1, with TRBD1 matching over 7 bases. The CDR3 is made up of 14 amino acids. Per germline, CDR1 SQVTM and CDR2 ANQGSEA. Germline trimming cut 1 base from V and 1 base from J; bases unmatched to any gene: 3. The CDR3 bases are TGCAGCGTTGAAGGTCGACAGGGGAACACTGAAGCTTTCTTT. As protein: CSVEGRQGNTEAFF.

This sequence joins TRBV7-9 and TRBJ1-3; possible D gene TRBD1, 6 bases. Trimming shortened V by 7 bases and J by 0 bases, and 13 bases separated the two germline ends. There are 15 residues in the CDR3. CDR1 SEHNR and CDR2 FQNEAQ come from the germline V gene (reference sequence). The CDR3 bases are TGTGCCAGCAACCAACAGGGATACTCTGGAAACACCATATATTTT. Protein: CASNQQGYSGNTIYF. The full variable domain, its missing parts supplied by reference TRBV7-9 and TRBJ1-3, is DTGVSQNPRHKITKRGQNVTFRCDPISEHNRLYWYRQTLGQGPEFLTYFQNEAQLEKSRLLSDRFSAERPKGSFSTLEIQRTEQGDSAMYLCASNQQGYSGNTIYFGEGSWLTVV.

The J gene is TRBJ2-7, the V gene TRBV11-1, with 8 nucleotides matching TRBD2. Germline V lookup: CDR1 SGHAT, CDR2 FQDESV (reference sequence). The CDR3 consists of 15 residues. The V gene end was trimmed by 5 bases and the J gene end by 1 base; junction bases not matched to a gene: 7. CDR3 loop: CASSPTAGGSYEQYF. The DNA for the CDR3 is TGTGCCAGCAGCCCCACCGCGGGGGGTTCCTACGAGCAGTACTTC.

This chain connects TRBV6-5 to TRBJ1-6; a possible D gene is TRBD1 (6 bases). CDR1 and CDR2 from the germline V gene are MNHEY and SVGAGI. CDR3 length: 15 amino acids. Deletions cut 3 bases from V and 6 bases from J, with 12 bases between. DNA of the CDR3: TGTGCCAGCAGTTATTCGACAGGAATTAATTCACCCCTCCACTTT. Its translation: CASSYSTGINSPLHF.

This clonotype was seen a single time. This chain joins TRBV11-3 and TRBJ2-2; 8 bases align to TRBD2. Germline-derived CDR1 and CDR2 are SGHNT and YENEEA. This CDR3 is 18 amino acids long. V was pared by 3 bases and J by 0 bases, with 9 bases of the junction left unmatched. The CDR3, as DNA: TGTGCCAGCAGCTTGAATTTGGGCGGGGGGACGAACACCGGGGAGCTGTTTTTT. Amino acids: CASSLNLGGGTNTGELFF. The entire variable domain, with the rest obtained from reference TRBV11-3 and TRBJ2-2, is as follows: EAGVVQSPRYKIIEKKQPVAFWCNPISGHNTLYWYLQNLGQGPELLIRYENEEAVDDSQLPKDRFSAERLKGVDSTLKIQPAELGDSAVYLCASSLNLGGGTNTGELFFGEGSRLTVL.

The genes are TRBV7-2 and TRBJ2-7; 11 nucleotides line up with TRBD2. J was trimmed by 3 bases and V by 3 bases; bases with no gene match: 1. The CDR3 is made up of 14 amino acids. Germline CDR1 SGHTA, CDR2 FQGNSA. CDR3 coding DNA: TGTGCCAGCAGCTTTAGCGGGAGGGTCTACGAGCAGTACTTC. It yields the protein CASSFSGRVYEQYF.

In this sample, this clonotype turned up a few times. J is TRBJ2-1 and V is TRBV29-1; no firm D call. This CDR3 contains 15 residues. The germline V gene encodes CDR1 SQVTM and CDR2 ANQGSEA. The V end was cut by 5 bases, the J end by 1 base, with 15 bases between. In nucleotides, the CDR3 is TGCAGCGTTTCCTTATCGGGTGGTTCCTACAATGAGCAGTTCTTC. As protein: CSVSLSGGSYNEQFF.

The gene calls are TRBV10-3 and TRBJ2-7; D ambiguous. The V gene's germline CDR1 is ENHRY and CDR2 SYGVKD. Between the trimmed V and J ends, which lost 2 bases and 0 bases, there was a span of 2 bases. The CDR3 has 12 residues. The CDR3 nucleotides are TGTGCCATCAGTGAGACCTCCTACGAGCAGTACTTC. As protein: CAISETSYEQYF.

This clonotype has a count of ten or more. This chain connects TRBV10-3 to TRBJ1-6, with unresolved D. V was clipped by 2 bases and J by 6 bases, with 11 bases between them. Germline CDR1 ENHRY, CDR2 SYGVKD. CDR3 length equals 15 residues. CDR3 DNA sequence: TGTGCCATCAGTGAGCACGGGCGGGGTAATTCACCCCTCCACTTT. Translated, it gives CAISEHGRGNSPLHF.

V usage is TRBV6-4 and J usage is TRBJ2-2, with D perhaps TRBD1 (5 bases). Trimming left V 2 bases short and J 4 bases short, with 8 bases between. Germline CDR1 MRHNA, CDR2 SNTAGT. This CDR3 is built from 14 residues. The CDR3 spells CASSDRGGTGELFF. CDR3 nucleotide sequence: TGTGCCAGCAGTGACAGGGGTGGCACCGGGGAGCTGTTTTTT.

The sample holds one count of this clonotype. CDR3 sequence reads: CASSKGGQGANQPQHF. The DNA of the CDR3 is TGTGCCAGCAGCAAAGGAGGACAGGGGGCCAATCAGCCCCAGCATTTT. The chain recombines TRBV21-1 with TRBJ1-5; TRBD1 was called by the table and not checked on the DNA. TRBV21-1 is labeled a pseudogene. The CDR3 runs to 16 residues.

The rearrangement joins TRBV7-9 to TRBJ2-6; D uncertain. The CDR3 runs to 16 residues. The germline gives CDR1 SEHNR, CDR2 FQNEAQ (reference sequence). Trimming left V 5 bases short and J 3 bases short, with 14 bases between. CDR3 nucleotides: TGTGCCAGCAGCGCTACAGTTTCAGGTGGGGCCAACGTCCTGACTTTC. Translating gives CASSATVSGGANVLTF.

V usage is TRBV3-1 and J usage is TRBJ2-5, with 12 bases aligning to TRBD2. Unmatched junction bases numbered 5, after V lost 2 bases and J lost 7 bases. Germline assignment: CDR1 LGHDT and CDR2 YNNKEL (reference sequence). The CDR3 has 15 residues. The chain's CDR3 is CASSQQLAGGATQYF. For the CDR3, the DNA is TGTGCCAGCAGCCAACAACTAGCGGGGGGCGCGACCCAGTACTTC.

The chain combines TRBV2 with TRBJ2-1, with TRBD2 matching over 12 bases. CDR3 size: 13 residues. V lost 8 bases to trimming and J lost 7 bases; unmatched junction nucleotides: 3. Germline-derived CDR1 and CDR2 are SNHLY and FYNNEI. CDR3 nucleotides: TGTGCCAGCGCAACTAGCGGGGGGAATGAGCAGTTCTTC. Residues: CASATSGGNEQFF.

The chain recombines TRBV12-3 or TRBV12-4 with TRBJ2-7, with D perhaps matching TRBD2 (5 bases). TRBJ2-5 explains the end of the DNA better; the J call may be wrong. CDR3 size: 13 residues. CDR3 sequence (DNA): TGTGCCAGCGGGCGGGCAAACCAAGAGACCCAGTACTTC. Its translation is CASGRANQETQYF.

In this sample, this clonotype turned up a few times. The DNA for the CDR3 is TGCGCCAGCAGCCGACAGACCGGGACTAGGTCCGTCAATGAGCAGTTCTTC. Protein product: CASSRQTGTRSVNEQFF. The chain employs TRBV5-1 and TRBJ2-1, with 8 bases that match TRBD2. Losses at the gene ends were 4 bases for V and 6 bases for J; bases not matched to a gene: 15. CDR1 SGHRS and CDR2 YFSETQ come from the germline V gene. There are 17 residues in the CDR3.

This clonotype was detected a few times. The chain couples TRBV10-1 to TRBJ2-1; TRBD2 might be the D (6 bases). The length of the CDR3 is 19 residues. Germline assignment: CDR1 WNHNN and CDR2 SYGVQD (reference sequence). With 9 bases removed from V and 0 bases from J, the gap between germline ends came to 27 bases. In DNA, the CDR3 is TGCGCCAGTAACAAGGGACTCTCTTCCCTTATTAGCTCCTACAATGAGCAGTTCTTC. It encodes CASNKGLSSLISSYNEQFF.

The chain links TRBV28 to TRBJ2-1; perhaps D is TRBD1 or TRBD2 (5 bases each). V was cut by 3 bases and J by 4 bases, with 22 bases left in between. CDR1 is MDHEN, CDR2 SYDVKM, per germline. CDR3 size: 18 residues. The CDR3 region is CASSLNGAVSSSYNEQFF. CDR3 sequence (DNA): TGTGCCAGCAGTTTGAACGGGGCCGTTTCATCATCATACAATGAGCAGTTCTTC.

This clonotype was counted once. V and J are TRBV5-1 and TRBJ2-1; 7 nucleotides align to TRBD2. After removal of 0 bases from V and 2 bases from J, the junction contained 5 bases not matched to a gene. Germline CDR1 and CDR2: SGHRS and YFSETQ. The length of the CDR3 is 16 residues. CDR3 loop: CASSLDGGSAYNEQFF. The CDR3 bases are TGCGCCAGCAGCTTGGATGGCGGGAGTGCCTACAATGAGCAGTTCTTC.

This clonotype was observed a few times. This sequence joins TRBV29-1 and TRBJ2-1; TRBD2 aligns across 11 bases. With 7 bases clipped from V and 5 bases from J, the junction kept 7 bases outside the gene matches. Germline CDR1 reads SQVTM; CDR2 reads ANQGSEA. The CDR3 sequence is 14 residues long. This CDR3 is CSAILAGVHNEQFF. The CDR3 coding sequence is TGCAGCGCGATACTAGCGGGAGTCCACAATGAGCAGTTCTTC.

V is TRBV2 and J is TRBJ1-2; tentatively, D is TRBD1 (5 bases). Germline CDR1 and CDR2: SNHLY and FYNNEI. This CDR3 region has 13 residues. V was shortened by 6 bases and J by 0 bases, with 8 bases between the two germline ends. In DNA, the CDR3 is TGTGCCAGCAGGGAGGGGACTAACTATGGCTACACCTTC. This sequence encodes CASREGTNYGYTF.

This rearrangement joins TRBV5-1 to TRBJ2-4, with D possibly matching TRBD1 (6 bases). V was cut by 0 bases and J by 3 bases, with 10 bases left in between. The CDR3 runs 15 residues. Per germline, CDR1 SGHRS and CDR2 YFSETQ. The chain's CDR3 is CASSLGGPGKNIQYF. In DNA form, the CDR3 reads TGCGCCAGCAGCTTGGGGGGGCCGGGCAAAAACATTCAGTACTTC.

DNA of the CDR3: TGTGCCAGCAGCGTAGGGGTTAGCAATCAGCCCCAGCATTTT. Translated, it gives CASSVGVSNQPQHF. V usage is TRBV9 and J usage is TRBJ1-5; D is unresolved. The CDR3 contains 14 residues. With 0 bases removed from V and 0 bases from J, the gap between germline ends came to 4 bases. Germline values: CDR1 SGDLS, CDR2 YYNGEE.

The V gene is TRBV5-6, the J gene TRBJ2-3; maybe TRBD1 (5 bases). Germline CDR1 SGHDT, CDR2 YYEEEE. Trimming left V 0 bases short and J 2 bases short, with 10 bases between. The CDR3 totals 15 residues. CDR3 loop: CASSLDSGFTDTQYF. The CDR3 nucleotides are TGTGCCAGCAGCTTGGATTCAGGGTTCACAGATACGCAGTATTTT.

Notes on this clonotype: Germline and junction disagree at one end, which may indicate a read error. The CDR3 nucleotides read TGCGCCAGCAGTGAATTCGGGGGAGGGTACAATGAGCAGTTCTTC. Its translation is CASSEFGGGYNEQFF. The chain carries TRBV6-1 and TRBJ2-1; 7 positions agree with TRBD2. CDR3 length: 15 amino acids. Germline-derived CDR1 and CDR2 are MNHNS and SASEGT.

The CDR3 DNA follows: TGTGCCAGCAGCGCGCTGGGACTAGCGGAAGAGACCCAGTACTTC. This encodes CASSALGLAEETQYF. The chain recombines TRBV3-1 with TRBJ2-5; 11 bases map to TRBD2. V shed 5 bases, J shed 3 bases, and the junction held 5 bases outside the gene matches. CDR1 and CDR2 from the germline V gene are LGHDT and YNNKEL (reference sequence). This CDR3 region has 15 residues.

This clonotype was observed a handful of times. The V call is TRBV5-1, the J call TRBJ2-1; 11 positions match TRBD1. Per germline, CDR1 SGHRS and CDR2 YFSETQ. CDR3 length: 16 amino acids. V was pared by 0 bases and J by 8 bases, with 7 bases of the junction left unmatched. The CDR3 DNA follows: TGCGCCAGCAGCTTGGGGACAGGGGGCGTTTTAGATGAGCAGTTCTTC. Protein: CASSLGTGGVLDEQFF. Full variable domain (outside the CDR3, taken from reference TRBV5-1 and TRBJ2-1): KAGVTQTPRYLIKTRGQQVTLSCSPISGHRSVSWYQQTPGQGLQFLFEYFSETQRNKGNFPGRFSGRQFSNSRSEMNVSTLELGDSALYLCASSLGTGGVLDEQFFGPGTRLTVL.

The table lists this clonotype with a few counts. The chain uses TRBV12-3 or TRBV12-4 and TRBJ2-2, with 7 bases that match TRBD1. Trimming cost V 6 bases and J 1 base; bases outside gene matches: 8. The CDR3 has 16 amino acids. Here the CDR3 reads CASSPGDRVNTGELFF. The CDR3 nucleotides read TGTGCCAGCAGCCCAGGAGACAGGGTGAACACCGGGGAGCTGTTTTTT.

The V call is TRBV12-3 or TRBV12-4, the J call TRBJ2-3; 8 bases match TRBD2. The CDR3 has 15 amino acids. J lost 9 bases, V lost 6 bases, and 14 bases had no gene match. The chain's CDR3 is CASSPLAGFSETQYF. DNA for the CDR3: TGTGCCAGCAGCCCATTAGCGGGATTCTCTGAAACGCAGTATTTT.

The chain combines TRBV20-1 with TRBJ1-1, with D perhaps matching TRBD1 (5 bases). The CDR3 has 11 residues. CDR1 and CDR2 from the germline V gene are DFQATT and SNEGSKA (reference sequence). Trimming removed 3 bases from V and 8 bases from J, with 10 bases in between. This CDR3 reads CSASRVSEAFF. CDR3 sequence (DNA): TGCAGTGCTAGCAGGGTTTCGGAAGCTTTCTTT.

The chain combines TRBV12-3 or TRBV12-4 with TRBJ1-5; TRBD1 matches at 7 bases. The CDR3 has 14 amino acids. With V trimmed by 7 bases and J by 4 bases, 7 bases remained unmatched. CDR3 region: CASTLGQTNQPQHF. The CDR3 bases are TGTGCCAGCACCTTGGGACAGACGAATCAGCCCCAGCATTTT.